Listed below are T cell receptor beta chains from one sample, sequenced in a study of T cell changes during pregnancy in multiple sclerosis. Clones were sequenced by immunoSEQ multiplex PCR, and TCRdb holds only the in-frame ones, with some missing. The sample shows nearly 60,000 clones, about 90% of them seen only once. The source was CD4+ T cells from peripheral blood mononuclear cells, collected after pregnancy. Receptors originate from a female donor in good health, enrolled as a control in a pregnancy study. Each CDR3 is given with its conserved first and last residue. A D gene is named only where the DNA matches it firmly. Clone size is shown for a subset of rows, as once, few, many or a class of expanded clone.

j_gene | len | d_gene | abundance | v_gene | CDR3aa | CDR3nt
TRBJ2-2 | 15 | TRBD2 | NA | TRBV5-4 | CASSWSGGNTGELFF | TGTGCCAGCAGCTGGAGCGGGGGGAACACCGGGGAGCTGTTTTTT
TRBJ2-2 | 14 | NA | NA | TRBV16 | CASSLEGANGELFF | TGTGCCAGCAGCCTGGAAGGGGCGAACGGGGAGCTGTTTTTT
TRBJ2-3 | 16 | NA | NA | TRBV6-5 | CASSLNGAVSTDTQYF | TGTGCCAGCAGTTTAAATGGGGCGGTTAGCACAGATACGCAGTATTTT
TRBJ2-3 | 17 | TRBD2 | NA | TRBV19 | CASSWTSGFTSTDTQYF | TGTGCCAGTAGTTGGACTAGCGGATTTACTAGCACAGATACGCAGTATTTT
TRBJ1-1 | 13 | NA | once | TRBV5-1 | CASSLVGDTEAFF | TGCGCCAGCAGCTTGGTAGGGGACACTGAAGCTTTCTTT
TRBJ2-7 | 16 | NA | NA | TRBV19 | CASSMTGGGGSYEQYF | TGTGCCAGTAGTATGACCGGAGGGGGGGGCTCCTACGAGCAGTACTTC
TRBJ2-6 | 18 | NA | once | TRBV7-2 | CASSGRWGEASGANVLTF | TGTGCCAGCAGCGGCAGGTGGGGAGAAGCCTCTGGGGCCAACGTCCTGACTTTC
TRBJ1-2 | 17 | TRBD1 | NA | TRBV4-1 | CASSHPLRDRGRDGYTF | TGCGCCAGCAGCCACCCTTTAAGGGACAGGGGGCGCGATGGCTACACCTTC
TRBJ1-1 | 15 | NA | few | TRBV18 | CASSPQGQGNTEAFF | TGTGCCAGCTCACCGCAGGGACAAGGCAACACTGAAGCTTTCTTT
TRBJ1-1 | 15 | NA | few | TRBV19 | CASREGQGKNTEAFF | TGTGCCAGTAGAGAGGGCCAAGGGAAAAACACTGAAGCTTTCTTT
TRBJ1-1 | 14 | TRBD1 | NA | TRBV7-2 | CASSSWDRHTEAFF | TGTGCCAGCAGCTCCTGGGACAGGCACACTGAAGCTTTCTTT
TRBJ1-1 | 12 | TRBD1 | once | TRBV7-3 | CASSSRGSGAFF | TGTGCCAGCAGCTCCAGGGGGTCGGGGGCTTTCTTT
TRBJ1-2 | 16 | NA | NA | TRBV19 | CASSISQGRANYGYTF | TGTGCCAGTAGTATATCTCAGGGAAGGGCTAACTATGGCTACACCTTC
TRBJ1-2 | 13 | NA | NA | TRBV7-8 | CASERAGNYGYTF | TGTGCCAGCGAACGTGCGGGAAACTATGGCTACACCTTC
TRBJ2-5 | 16 | NA | NA | TRBV9 | CASSQMGAGYQETQYF | TGTGCCAGCAGTCAAATGGGGGCAGGGTACCAAGAGACCCAGTACTTC
TRBJ1-2 | 13 | TRBD1 | NA | TRBV5-4 | CASSSPGGGGYTF | TGTGCCAGCAGCTCTCCAGGGGGTGGTGGCTACACCTTC
TRBJ2-5 | 15 | TRBD1 | NA | TRBV5-1 | CASSLAQGTAKTQYF | TGCGCCAGCAGCCTGGCACAGGGGACCGCTAAGACCCAGTACTTC
TRBJ2-7 | 14 | NA | NA | TRBV15 | CATAGTVNSYEQYF | TGTGCCACCGCGGGGACAGTGAACTCCTACGAGCAGTACTTC
TRBJ1-1 | 15 | TRBD1 | once | TRBV7-2 | CASSARDRALTEAFF | TGTGCCAGCAGCGCGAGGGACAGGGCCTTGACTGAAGCTTTCTTT
TRBJ1-4 | 16 | NA | NA | TRBV7-2 | CASSSRTVATNEKLFF | TGTGCCAGCAGCTCTCGGACTGTTGCAACTAATGAAAAACTGTTTTTT
TRBJ2-7 | 14 | TRBD1 | NA | TRBV10-3 | CAIRGDRDGNEQYF | TGTGCCATCAGGGGGGACAGGGACGGCAACGAGCAGTACTTC
TRBJ1-2 | 14 | NA | NA | TRBV10-3 | CAIRGDRKDQGYTF | TGTGCCATCAGGGGCGACAGGAAGGATCAAGGCTACACCTTC
TRBJ1-2 | 15 | NA | NA | TRBV7-3 | CASSRSGTDNYGYTF | TGTGCCAGCAGCCGATCCGGGACTGACAACTATGGCTACACCTTC
TRBJ2-2 | 14 | TRBD1 | NA | TRBV10-3 | CATGDRGPSGELFF | TGTGCCACAGGGGACAGGGGGCCTTCCGGGGAGCTGTTTTTT
TRBJ2-1 | 15 | TRBD2 | NA | TRBV2 | CASSTSGGIGNEQFF | TGTGCCAGCAGTACTAGCGGGGGCATAGGAAATGAGCAGTTCTTC
TRBJ1-1 | 13 | TRBD1 | NA | TRBV7-2 | CASTGQGNTEAFF | TGTGCCAGCACCGGACAGGGGAACACTGAAGCTTTCTTT
TRBJ1-3 | 17 | NA | NA | TRBV5-1 | CASRLEEQGHSGNTIYF | TGCGCCAGCAGGTTGGAGGAGCAGGGGCACTCTGGAAACACCATATATTTT
TRBJ2-7 | 15 | NA | NA | TRBV5-1 | CASSVTEPLYYEQYF | TGCGCCAGCAGCGTGACAGAACCCCTATACTACGAGCAGTACTTC
TRBJ1-1 | 15 | NA | NA | TRBV5-8 | CASSDGTGTNTEAFF | TGTGCCAGCAGCGACGGAACAGGGACGAACACTGAAGCTTTCTTT
TRBJ2-1 | 11 | NA | NA | TRBV18 | CASSLANEQFF | TGTGCCAGCTCTTTAGCGAATGAGCAGTTCTTC
TRBJ1-4 | 20 | TRBD1 | NA | TRBV23-1 | CASSQSWTGEQRATNEKLFF | TGCGCCAGCAGTCAATCGTGGACAGGGGAACAGAGGGCGACTAATGAAAAACTGTTTTTT
TRBJ1-2 | 15 | TRBD1 | NA | TRBV30 | CAWSAGTGEGYGYTF | TGTGCCTGGAGTGCCGGGACAGGGGAAGGCTATGGCTACACCTTC
TRBJ2-5 | 17 | TRBD2 | NA | TRBV19 | CASSLRSGGTKKETQYF | TGTGCCAGTAGTTTGCGTAGCGGGGGGACGAAAAAAGAGACCCAGTACTTC
TRBJ2-5 | 13 | TRBD2 | NA | TRBV18 | CASSLSGVRAQYF | TGTGCCAGCTCACTGAGCGGGGTGAGGGCCCAGTACTTC
TRBJ2-5 | 15 | TRBD1 | NA | TRBV27 | CASSVSGTGEETQYF | TGTGCCAGCAGTGTTTCCGGGACAGGGGAAGAGACCCAGTACTTC
TRBJ1-2 | 15 | TRBD1 | NA | TRBV30 | CAWSGQGALGTGYTF | TGTGCCTGGAGTGGACAGGGGGCGCTTGGTACTGGCTACACCTTC
TRBJ2-7 | 16 | TRBD2 | NA | TRBV5-1 | CASSPEGTSLPYEQYF | TGCGCCAGCAGCCCAGAGGGGACTAGCCTACCTTACGAGCAGTACTTC
TRBJ2-1 | 14 | TRBD2 | once | TRBV11-2 | CASSLAASGGEQFF | TGTGCCAGCAGCCTAGCGGCTAGCGGGGGAGAGCAGTTCTTC
TRBJ2-1 | 12 | TRBD1 | NA | TRBV5-4 | CASSFRGHEQFF | TGTGCCAGCAGCTTTAGGGGGCATGAGCAGTTCTTC
TRBJ2-2 | 14 | NA | NA | TRBV19 | CASGGKGYTGELFF | TGTGCCAGTGGGGGGAAGGGGTACACCGGGGAGCTGTTTTTT